This T cell receptor beta chain emerged from a study of tumor and adjacent non-tumor tissue in lung cancer (dated by TCRdb to 2017 to 2018). In the study overall: Of the cohort, more than ten patients had adenocarcinoma, 2 had squamous cell carcinoma and 1 had small cell lung cancer. A few dozen paired specimens, one tumor and one normal lung sample per patient, were profiled by TCRbeta CDR3 sequencing. Using bulk TCRbeta repertoires from over twelve lung cancer patients, the study set lung tumor tissue side by side with matched distant non-tumor lung tissue. Sequencing produced more than 100,000,000 productive TCRbeta reads in total, an average of approximately 4.2 million reads per sample. The roughly 15 patients were aged roughly 31 to 80 years, included 10 men and 5 women, and had TNM stage I to III disease.

The CDR3 is 14 residues long, counting both termini. Only CDR3 DNA is held: 42 bases, read in frame from base 1. CDR1 and CDR2, per the germline V gene (reference sequence), are DFQATT and SNEGSKA. The germline V end is reduced by 7 bases and the J end by 5 bases; junction bases left unmatched: 12. Libraries were prepared through multiplex PCR. The sequencing machine was an Illumina HiSeq 2500. TCRbeta libraries were constructed through three rounds of nested PCR with primers (Table S4) according to protocols modified from ARM-PCR. PCR products of 200-500 bp were gel-excised and purified with the QIAquick gel extraction kit before sequencing. The paper's data handling went like this. Trimmomatic was used to clean the reads, FLASH merged the cleaned reads into complete CDR3 sequences, and MiTCR assigned the sequences to V(D)J germline segments. VDJtools was used to compute clonal diversity as the inverse Simpson's index. In-frame sequences lacking a premature stop codon were counted as productive reads. TCRdb redid the processing of the public reads, applying fastp at Q25 and MiXCR, and retained in-frame beta chains. Entries are consolidated by CDR3 protein sequence, retaining the most common genes and DNA. These V and J calls are TCRdb output, not the study's own analysis. In this sample the table shows roughly 70,000 distinct CDR3 sequences, around four fifths of which occur a single time. The ten largest make up roughly 30% of the sample.

RNA was isolated from bulk unsorted tissue, and RNA quality was assessed with a NanoDrop ND-1000 and an Agilent 2100. The donors were newly diagnosed lung cancer patients admitted for thoracic surgery in China from August to November 2014 who had not received prior chemotherapy. The study excluded patients who had received radiotherapy or chemotherapy before or who had another cancer at the same time. Pieces of surgical tissue measuring roughly 1-2.3 cm3 were kept in RNAlater solution and stored at -80 degrees C until use. Worth noting for this clonotype: Its antigen remains unidentified. Because it lacks the conserved phenylalanine or tryptophan at the end, this CDR3 is likely a read error.

What the research found in general, with its limitations: TCR diversity (inverse Simpson) was significantly higher in tumor than in normal lung tissue (roughly 430 vs 170, P = 0.0075, Mann-Whitney U test). A significantly larger cumulative share of the repertoire was made up by the top 100 clones in normal lung than in tumor tissue. Neither the sequencing platform nor unique molecular identifiers are mentioned in the methods. Significantly higher TCR diversity was found in younger patients, and higher tumor TCR diversity was associated with shorter overall and disease-free survival. Only about 16 patients were included in the cohort, and the need for larger samples and more detailed clinical data was noted by the authors. Because peripheral blood was not sequenced, the blood TCRbeta repertoires of the lung cancer patients in the study went unexamined.

The TCR originated in a man aged 55 to 70 with non-small cell lung cancer. The rearrangement combines TRBV20-1 with TRBJ2-7, and TRBD1 aligns with 9 junction nucleotides. The sample was lung tumor tissue. The base sequence is TGCAGTGTGGCCCCCGGGACAGGGAGGGACGAGCAGTACTCC. Its coded protein is CSVAPGTGRDEQYS.